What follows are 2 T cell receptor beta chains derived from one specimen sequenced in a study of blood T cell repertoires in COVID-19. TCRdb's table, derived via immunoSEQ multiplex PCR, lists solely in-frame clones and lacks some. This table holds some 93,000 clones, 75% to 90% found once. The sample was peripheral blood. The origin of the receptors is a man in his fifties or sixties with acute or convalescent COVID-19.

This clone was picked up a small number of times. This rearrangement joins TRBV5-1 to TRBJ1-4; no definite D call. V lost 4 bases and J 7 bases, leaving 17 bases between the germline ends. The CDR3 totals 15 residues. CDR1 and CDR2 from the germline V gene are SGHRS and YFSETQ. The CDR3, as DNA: TGCGCCAGCAGCCCGGATTCGAGTTCGGGTGAAAAACTGTTTTTT. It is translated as CASSPDSSSGEKLFF.

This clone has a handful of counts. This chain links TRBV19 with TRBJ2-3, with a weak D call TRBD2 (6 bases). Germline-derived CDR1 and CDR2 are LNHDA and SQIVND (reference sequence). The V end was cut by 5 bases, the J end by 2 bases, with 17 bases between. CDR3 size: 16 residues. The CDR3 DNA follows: TGTGCCAGTAGTCCACAGCGGCGGGGAGACACAGATACGCAGTATTTT. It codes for CASSPQRRGDTDTQYF.